This TCR beta chain was obtained from a study of blood T cell repertoires in COVID-19. Across the whole study: Samples taken during acute and convalescent COVID-19 were collected in the United States, Italy and Spain. Sample material is recorded as cDNA or gDNA derived from T cells, B-cell-depleted T cells, or PBMCs.

With V trimmed by 4 bases and J by 5 bases, 4 bases remained unmatched. The CDR3 spans 13 residues. Germline V gives CDR1 KGHSH, CDR2 LQKENI. In the source study's methods: By means of reference gene primer amplification, nucleated cell counts were estimated. Assay: immunoSEQ multiplex PCR; the TCRdb copy retains only in-frame clones and omits some. The D gene and trimming were derived from the DNA, and the V and J assignments and clone size from that table. The sample shows around 86,000 clones, about 89% of them seen only once. This clonotype was obtained from a human donor with acute or convalescent COVID-19. The donor label of this sample is uncertain. Sequencing was carried out using peripheral blood. The chain couples TRBV18 to TRBJ2-5; TRBD1 matches 7 bases. The CDR3 region is CASSQGATETQYF. The CDR3 nucleotides read TGTGCCAGCTCACAGGGGGCTACGGAGACCCAGTACTTC. The entire variable domain, with the rest obtained from reference TRBV18 and TRBJ2-5, is as follows: NAGVMQNPRHLVRRRGQEARLRCSPMKGHSHVYWYRQLPEEGLKFMVYLQKENIIDESGMPKERFSAEFPKEGPSILRIQQVVRGDSAAYFCASSQGATETQYFGPGTRLLVL.